One sample yielded the 10 T cell receptor beta chains listed below, sequenced in a study of shared clonotypes between healthy human individuals. The protocol was immunoSEQ multiplex PCR, while the TCRdb copy is restricted to in-frame clones and leaves out a portion. The table lists some 300,000 clones, less than 75% of them singletons, with more than 9% in the top ten. The sequenced material came from memory CD4+ T cells sorted from blood. Noted subset: CD45RA-negative fraction. The source is a man aged 25-40 years in good health.

The chain uses TRBV7-6 and TRBJ2-7; 9 bases line up with TRBD1. V gave up 1 base and J gave up 2 bases; unmatched junction bases: 9. From germline, CDR1 is SGHVS and CDR2 FNYEAQ. The CDR3 runs 17 residues. CDR3 sequence: CASSLDQGTGRTYEQYF. The CDR3, as DNA: TGTGCCAGCAGCTTAGACCAGGGGACAGGGAGAACCTACGAGCAGTACTTC.

This clone was seen more than once but under ten times. Other DNA sequences of this sample code for an identical CDR3. This chain connects TRBV7-2 to TRBJ2-7; 7 positions agree with TRBD2. Looked up from germline, CDR1 is SGHTA and CDR2 is FQGNSA. The CDR3 is 13 residues long. V gave up 3 bases and J gave up 3 bases; unmatched junction bases: 2. The CDR3 nucleotides read TGTGCCAGCAGCTTGGGGGGGTTCTACGAGCAGTACTTC. Translated: CASSLGGFYEQYF.

The chain couples TRBV5-6 to TRBJ1-6; no reliable D call. The CDR3 is 15 residues long. Trimming took off 1 base at V and 0 bases at J, with 5 bases between the two ends. Per germline, CDR1 SGHDT and CDR2 YYEEEE. The CDR3 here is CASSLLRSYNSPLHF. The CDR3, as DNA: TGTGCCAGCAGCTTGCTACGCTCCTATAATTCACCCCTCCACTTT.

The rearrangement joins TRBV11-2 to TRBJ2-7; weak D call: TRBD2 (6 bases). The CDR3 is 15 amino acids. V lost 2 bases and J lost 2, with 13 bases in between. Germline CDR1 SGHAT, CDR2 FQNNGV. CDR3 amino acids: CASSLRGGATYEQYF. CDR3 bases: TGTGCCAGCAGCTTAAGGGGCGGGGCCACCTACGAGCAGTACTTC.

The count of this clone is one. The chain joins TRBV27 to TRBJ2-7; D is ambiguous. Trimming removed 2 bases from V and 3 bases from J, with 11 bases in between. CDR3 size: 14 residues. The germline CDR1 and CDR2 sequences are MNHEY and SMNVEV (reference sequence). For the CDR3, the DNA is TGTGCCAGCAGTTTAAAAGGAGCAAGCTACGAGCAGTACTTC. This sequence encodes CASSLKGASYEQYF.

The chain carries TRBV5-1 and TRBJ2-7; 16 nucleotides align to TRBD2. This CDR3 has 17 amino acids. Germline V gene lookup returns CDR1 SGHRS and CDR2 YFSETQ. Trimming cost V 3 bases and J 0 bases; bases outside gene matches: 3. The DNA of the CDR3 is TGCGCCAGCAGCTGGGGACTAGCGGGAGGGCCCTCCTACGAGCAGTACTTC. Protein sequence: CASSWGLAGGPSYEQYF.

Only one count was recorded for this clone. The chain couples TRBV5-1 to TRBJ2-1, with 9 bases fitting TRBD1. The CDR3 runs to 14 residues. Germline loops: CDR1 SGHRS, CDR2 YFSETQ. V shed 4 bases, J shed 6 bases, and the junction held 5 bases outside the gene matches. This CDR3 is CASSAGQGFNEQFF. The CDR3 DNA follows: TGCGCCAGCAGCGCGGGACAGGGCTTCAATGAGCAGTTCTTC.

The chain couples TRBV7-3 to TRBJ2-2; no reliable D call. Trimming removed 0 bases from V and 0 bases from J, with 5 bases in between. This CDR3 has 15 residues. Germline V lookup: CDR1 SGHTA, CDR2 FQGTGA. The CDR3 here is CASSLTQTNTGELFF. CDR3 in DNA: TGTGCCAGCAGCTTAACCCAGACGAACACCGGGGAGCTGTTTTTT.

This clone was seen a handful of times. In DNA form, the CDR3 reads TGTGCCAGCAGCTTAGCGCGGGAGAAATGGGAGACCCAGTACTTC. Amino acid sequence: CASSLAREKWETQYF. The V gene is TRBV7-7, the J gene TRBJ2-5; 7 bases are a match to TRBD2. Germline V CDR1 and CDR2: SSHAT, FNYEAQ (reference sequence). The CDR3 is 15 residues long. The V and J ends lost 0 bases and 5 bases, in that order; junction bases with no gene match: 6.

With respect to this clone: A far bigger clonotype differs at one base, so this is likely a read error. The chain is built from TRBV7-8 and TRBJ1-5; TRBD1 is a possible D gene (5 bases). Germline CDR1 SGHVS, CDR2 FQNEAQ. The germline V and J ends were trimmed by 0 bases and 4 bases, with 10 bases remaining between them. The CDR3 extends over 15 amino acids. CDR3 residues: CASSLARTRNQPQHF. The CDR3 DNA reads TGTGCCAGCAGCTTAGCGAGGACAAGGAATCAGCCCCAGCATTTT.